This is a list of T cell receptor beta chains from one sample in a study of shared clonotypes between healthy human individuals. Profiling relied on immunoSEQ multiplex PCR, and the TCRdb table lists in-frame clones only, not all of them. The sample contains about 2.1 million clones, 93% of which appear only once. Sequencing was done on a sample of naive CD8+ T cells from PBMCs. The source is a young man in good health. Some clones in this sample may be carry-over from other donors' samples. Each CDR3 is given with its conserved first and last residue. The D gene is left open where the match is weak. The size of a clone is reported for some rows only, either as once, few or many, or as a class for expanded clones.

CASSLIAGGETQYF TGTGCCAGCAGTCTAATAGCGGGAGGTGAGACCCAGTACTTC TRBD2 TRBJ2-5 NA TRBV27
CSTWRLNTEAFF TGTTCGACCTGGCGCTTAAACACTGAAGCTTTCTTT NA TRBJ1-1 NA TRBV15
CATSTRAGEQYF TGTGCCACCAGCACAAGAGCTGGCGAGCAGTACTTC NA TRBJ2-7 NA TRBV15
CASRSRTGRETQYF TGTGCCAGCAGATCAAGGACAGGGCGAGAGACCCAGTACTTC TRBD1 TRBJ2-5 NA TRBV7-2
CASSPAFPSYEQYF TGCGCCAGCAGCCCAGCATTCCCTTCCTACGAGCAGTACTTC NA TRBJ2-7 NA TRBV5-1
CASSYSELSGGGEQYF TGTGCCAGCAGTTACTCGGAGCTTAGCGGGGGCGGCGAGCAGTACTTC TRBD2 TRBJ2-7 NA TRBV6-5
CASSFDSPGGYYGYTF TGCGCCAGCAGCTTTGACAGTCCTGGGGGTTACTATGGCTACACCTTC NA TRBJ1-2 once TRBV5-1
CASSARTGGANVLTF TGTGCCAGCAGCGCTAGGACAGGCGGGGCCAACGTCCTGACTTTC TRBD1 TRBJ2-6 NA TRBV9
CASRTGLRSYEQYF TGCGCCAGCAGGACAGGACTTAGGTCCTACGAGCAGTACTTC NA TRBJ2-7 NA TRBV4-1
CASSLAELAGDEQYF TGTGCCAGCAGCTTAGCGGAACTAGCGGGAGATGAGCAGTACTTC TRBD2 TRBJ2-7 NA TRBV7-9
CASSLTGGGGFF TGCGCCAGCAGCTTGACAGGCGGAGGGGGTTTCTTT NA TRBJ1-1 NA TRBV5-1
CASSRPLTGLLSSTDTQYF TGTGCCAGCAGCCGCCCCCTGACGGGATTGCTCTCCAGCACAGATACGCAGTATTTT NA TRBJ2-3 NA TRBV28
CASRLLGADTQYF TGTGCCAGCCGGTTGTTGGGGGCAGATACGCAGTATTTT NA TRBJ2-3 NA TRBV7-9
CATTLGPSGANVLTF TGTGCCACCACTCTGGGGCCTTCTGGGGCCAACGTCCTGACTTTC NA TRBJ2-6 NA TRBV2
CASSLAGLAGGRSYEQYF TGTGCCAGCAGCTTAGCCGGACTAGCGGGAGGTCGGTCCTACGAGCAGTACTTC TRBD2 TRBJ2-7 NA TRBV7-8
CASSLGNSYEQYF TGTGCCAGCAGTTTGGGAAACTCCTACGAGCAGTACTTC NA TRBJ2-7 NA TRBV28
CASSPQRFRSYEQYF TGTGCCAGCAGTCCACAGCGATTTCGCTCCTACGAGCAGTACTTC NA TRBJ2-7 NA TRBV28
CASSFRSHSGSAYEQYF TGTGCCAGCAGTTTCAGGTCTCATAGCGGGAGCGCCTACGAGCAGTACTTC TRBD2 TRBJ2-7 NA TRBV28
CASSLKQEDGGQPQHF TGTGCCAGCAGCTTGAAACAGGAGGACGGAGGGCAGCCCCAGCATTTT NA TRBJ1-5 NA TRBV5-4
CASSPSPETQYF TGTGCCAGCAGTCCTTCGCCAGAGACCCAGTACTTC NA TRBJ2-5 NA TRBV27
CASTTYPMNTEAFF TGTGCCAGCACCACATATCCCATGAACACTGAAGCTTTCTTT NA TRBJ1-1 NA TRBV5-4
CASSLIGQGYTEAFF TGTGCCAGCAGTTTAATAGGACAGGGTTATACTGAAGCTTTCTTT TRBD1 TRBJ1-1 NA TRBV28
CASSGVAGLSYEQYF TGTGCCAGCAGTGGAGTAGCGGGCCTTTCCTACGAGCAGTACTTC TRBD2 TRBJ2-7 NA TRBV25-1
CASIAVAGGPHEQYF TGTGCCAGCATCGCCGTGGCGGGAGGGCCTCACGAGCAGTACTTC TRBD2 TRBJ2-7 NA TRBV28
CASSLDRSSNQPQHF TGTGCCAGCAGCTTAGATCGTTCTAGCAATCAGCCCCAGCATTTT NA TRBJ1-5 once TRBV7-9
CASSPTGGTGNQPQHF TGTGCCAGCAGCCCGACAGGGGGTACGGGCAATCAGCCCCAGCATTTT TRBD1 TRBJ1-5 NA TRBV9
CASSPVTGSETQYF TGTGCCAGCAGCCCCGTCACGGGATCGGAGACCCAGTACTTC NA TRBJ2-5 NA TRBV7-7
CASSPGFGGYGYTF TGTGCCAGTAGCCCAGGGTTCGGGGGCTATGGCTACACCTTC NA TRBJ1-2 NA TRBV19
CASSEDGGAGQPQHF TGTGCCAGCAGTGAAGATGGGGGGGCTGGTCAGCCCCAGCATTTT NA TRBJ1-5 NA TRBV6-1
CASRSTGHNEQFF TGTGCCAGCAGATCAACAGGGCACAATGAGCAGTTCTTC NA TRBJ2-1 NA TRBV6-5
CASMDRAGNTIYF TGTGCCAGCATGGACAGGGCTGGAAACACCATATATTTT TRBD1 TRBJ1-3 NA TRBV6-5
CASSFGDGWNEQFF TGTGCCAGCAGTTTTGGGGACGGATGGAATGAGCAGTTCTTC NA TRBJ2-1 NA TRBV28
CASSLKDTYNEQFF TGTGCCAGCAGTTTAAAGGATACCTACAATGAGCAGTTCTTC NA TRBJ2-1 NA TRBV27
CASSHGTSSYNEQFF TGTGCCAGCAGCCACGGGACTAGTTCCTACAATGAGCAGTTCTTC TRBD2 TRBJ2-1 NA TRBV13
CASSELISGGTQYF TGTGCCAGCAGTGAATTGATCTCGGGAGGCACGCAGTATTTT TRBD2 TRBJ2-3 NA TRBV6-1
CASSWGLAGRETQYF TGTGCCAGCAGCTGGGGACTAGCGGGCCGGGAGACCCAGTACTTC TRBD2 TRBJ2-5 few TRBV13
CASSAPIGNTGELFF TGTGCCAGTAGTGCCCCGATCGGGAACACCGGGGAGCTGTTTTTT NA TRBJ2-2 few TRBV19
CASSEGLAGGLSRRNEQFF TGTGCCAGCAGTGAAGGGTTAGCGGGAGGGCTCAGTCGGCGAAATGAGCAGTTCTTC TRBD2 TRBJ2-1 NA TRBV6-1
CASSLRKFPGELFF TGTGCCAGCAGTTTACGGAAGTTTCCCGGGGAGCTGTTTTTT NA TRBJ2-2 NA TRBV27
CSVSRDTQYF TGCAGCGTCTCCCGAGATACGCAGTATTTT NA TRBJ2-3 once TRBV29-1
CASSTRQTLNTEAFF TGTGCCAGCAGCACCCGACAGACCTTGAACACTGAAGCTTTCTTT NA TRBJ1-1 NA TRBV7-9
CASSRGRTSYEQYF TGTGCCAGCAGTCGCGGGAGGACAAGCTACGAGCAGTACTTC TRBD2 TRBJ2-7 NA TRBV27
CASSDLNTQYF TGTGCCAGCAGCGACTTAAATACGCAGTATTTT NA TRBJ2-3 NA TRBV9
CAWSVGINGVGYTF TGTGCCTGGAGTGTAGGCATCAATGGGGTTGGCTACACCTTC NA TRBJ1-2 once TRBV30
CSVEAGGYEQYF TGCAGCGTTGAAGCCGGGGGCTACGAGCAGTACTTC NA TRBJ2-7 NA TRBV29-1